The rows below give T cell receptor beta chains drawn from one sample of a study of sequential checkpoint blockade in melanoma. Method: immunoSEQ multiplex PCR; TCRdb's copy keeps in-frame clones and lacks some. This table holds 7,500 to 8,500 clones, around a quarter found once. The starting material was tumor tissue (inferred from file names), obtained from a patient given nivolumab and ipilimumab in sequence. All receptors come from a human donor with melanoma. The CDR3 runs from the conserved cysteine through the conserved F or W. A D gene is named only where the DNA matches it firmly. For some rows the clone size is stated as once, few or many, or as a class when expanded; others skip it.

v_gene	d_gene	abundance	j_gene	CDR3aa	CDR3nt
TRBV11-3	.	many	TRBJ2-2	CASSFGTGNTGELFF	TGTGCCAGCAGCTTTGGGACGGGGAACACCGGGGAGCTGTTTTTT
TRBV6-8	.	few	TRBJ2-2	CASSYSFRGNTGELFF	TGTGCCAGCAGTTACTCGTTCCGAGGGAACACCGGGGAGCTGTTTTTT
TRBV11-3	TRBD1	many	TRBJ2-6	CASSLPRDRGSGANVLTF	TGTGCCAGCAGCCTTCCCCGGGACAGGGGCTCTGGGGCCAACGTCCTGACTTTC
TRBV6-8	.	.	TRBJ1-5	CASSYDGYSNQPQHF	TGTGCCAGCAGTTACGATGGATATAGCAATCAGCCCCAGCATTTT
TRBV11-3	.	.	TRBJ1-5	CASSPTHSNQPQHF	TGTGCCAGCAGCCCGACTCATAGCAATCAGCCCCAGCATTTT
TRBV11-3	TRBD1	few	TRBJ2-7	CASSRTGGTYEQYF	TGTGCCAGCAGCCGAACAGGGGGGACCTACGAGCAGTACTTC
TRBV7-5	.	.	TRBJ2-1	CASSLRGRGAFSNEQFF	TGTGCCAGCAGCTTACGAGGGCGGGGGGCATTTTCCAATGAGCAGTTCTTC
TRBV11-3	TRBD2	many	TRBJ2-2	CASRSGLAGPTGELFF	TGTGCCAGCAGGTCCGGACTAGCGGGACCCACCGGGGAGCTGTTTTTT
TRBV6-8	TRBD1	medium-sized	TRBJ1-2	CASSYSMFPVDRGYGYTF	TGTGCCAGCAGTTACTCCATGTTTCCTGTCGACAGGGGGTATGGCTACACCTTC
TRBV6-8	TRBD1	few	TRBJ1-5	CASSSPGTGDQPQHF	TGTGCCAGCAGTTCCCCCGGGACAGGGGACCAGCCCCAGCATTTT
TRBV18	.	.	TRBJ2-5	CASSPRGLRETQYF	TGTGCCAGCTCACCACGGGGGCTCAGAGAGACCCAGTACTTC
TRBV4-1	.	.	TRBJ1-4	CASSQDLGRTGATNEKLFF	TGCGCCAGCAGCCAAGATCTAGGCAGGACCGGAGCAACTAATGAAAAACTGTTTTTT
TRBV18	.	few	TRBJ2-2	CASSPTGNTGELFF	TGTGCCAGCTCACCAACAGGAAACACCGGGGAGCTGTTTTTT
TRBV11-3	TRBD2	.	TRBJ2-1	CASSQLAEHNNEQFF	TGTGCCAGCAGCCAACTAGCGGAGCACAACAATGAGCAGTTCTTC
TRBV6-8	TRBD1	.	TRBJ2-7	CASSTPDRGPYEQYF	TGTGCCAGCAGTACCCCAGACAGGGGCCCCTACGAGCAGTACTTC
TRBV11-3	TRBD1	medium-sized	TRBJ1-1	CASSPGGLSNTEAFF	TGTGCCAGCAGCCCAGGGGGCCTATCGAACACTGAAGCTTTCTTT
TRBV9	.	few	TRBJ2-1	CASSEKGTIYNEQFF	TGTGCCAGCAGTGAAAAGGGAACAATCTACAATGAGCAGTTCTTC
TRBV7-2	.	medium-sized	TRBJ1-3	CASSVTGGNAIYF	TGTGCCAGCAGCGTGACAGGAGGCAACGCCATATATTTT
TRBV11-3	TRBD1	many	TRBJ2-1	CASSLGQGPYNEQFF	TGTGCCAGCAGCTTGGGACAGGGGCCCTACAATGAGCAGTTCTTC
TRBV11-3	TRBD2	few	TRBJ2-7	CASSSHLSGSSYEQYF	TGTGCCAGCAGCTCGCATTTGAGCGGGAGTTCCTACGAGCAGTACTTC
TRBV28	.	few	TRBJ2-7	CASVTTGPGQQYF	TGTGCCAGCGTTACAACGGGGCCTGGACAGCAGTACTTC
TRBV5-1	TRBD2	.	TRBJ2-1	CASSRAGLAGTSSYNEQFF	TGCGCCAGCAGCCGTGCGGGACTAGCGGGGACGAGCTCCTACAATGAGCAGTTCTTC
TRBV16	TRBD1	.	TRBJ2-2	CASSPTGGTGELFF	TGTGCCAGCAGCCCAACAGGGGGCACCGGGGAGCTGTTTTTT
TRBV6-8	.	.	TRBJ1-4	CASKEVWRDEKLFF	TGTGCCAGCAAGGAGGTCTGGAGAGATGAAAAACTGTTTTTT
TRBV11-3	.	few	TRBJ2-5	CASSPGTVQETQYF	TGTGCCAGCAGTCCAGGGACTGTACAAGAGACCCAGTACTTC
TRBV9	TRBD2	.	TRBJ2-7	CASLPLAGGPFYEQYF	TGTGCCAGCCTTCCATTAGCGGGGGGTCCTTTCTACGAGCAGTACTTC
TRBV11-3	.	many	TRBJ2-5	CASSLGSNLLQETQYF	TGTGCCAGCAGCTTGGGGAGCAACCTACTTCAAGAGACCCAGTACTTC
TRBV10-3	.	few	TRBJ1-2	CAISEGNQANYGYTF	TGTGCCATCAGTGAGGGGAATCAAGCTAACTATGGCTACACCTTC
TRBV18	.	.	TRBJ2-3	CASSPRPSQGGTDTQYF	TGTGCCAGCTCACCACGACCATCCCAGGGGGGGACAGATACGCAGTATTTT
TRBV14	TRBD2	.	TRBJ2-5	CASSKYSGGARETQYF	TGTGCCAGCAGCAAGTACAGCGGGGGGGCCCGGGAGACCCAGTACTTC
TRBV19	.	.	TRBJ1-5	CASTGSGQPQHF	TGTGCCAGTACTGGGTCGGGTCAGCCCCAGCATTTT
TRBV6-8	.	.	TRBJ2-2	CASWDAGTGELFF	TGTGCCAGCTGGGATGCGGGCACCGGGGAGCTGTTTTTT
TRBV18	.	.	TRBJ1-3	CASSPRSSGGNTIYF	TGTGCCAGCTCACCACGCTCCTCGGGTGGAAACACCATATATTTT
TRBV5-1	.	.	TRBJ2-3	CASSLGQDTDTQYF	TGCGCCAGCAGCTTGGGGCAAGACACAGATACGCAGTATTTT
TRBV4-1	TRBD2	many	TRBJ2-6	CASSQDPRGVGTGANVLTF	TGCGCCAGCAGCCAAGACCCCCGGGGGGTTGGCACTGGGGCCAACGTCCTGACTTTC
TRBV11-3	TRBD1	many	TRBJ2-7	CASSLDAGGYYEQYF	TGTGCCAGCAGCTTAGATGCAGGGGGCTATTACGAGCAGTACTTC
TRBV19	TRBD1	.	TRBJ1-1	CASSKPGQGVPEAFF	TGTGCCAGTAGTAAGCCGGGACAGGGAGTTCCTGAAGCTTTCTTT
TRBV11-3	.	.	TRBJ2-7	CASSLGTAVAEQYF	TGTGCCAGCAGCTTAGGGACGGCGGTCGCCGAGCAGTACTTC
TRBV11-3	.	many	TRBJ2-5	CASSNGGLRETQYF	TGTGCCAGCAGTAACGGAGGGCTCCGGGAGACCCAGTACTTC
TRBV28	.	few	TRBJ2-1	CASSPGMDLSTMEQFF	TGTGCCAGCAGTCCGGGAATGGACCTATCGACCATGGAGCAGTTCTTC
TRBV30	TRBD2	few	TRBJ2-7	CAWKGLAQEQYF	TGTGCCTGGAAGGGACTAGCGCAAGAGCAGTACTTC